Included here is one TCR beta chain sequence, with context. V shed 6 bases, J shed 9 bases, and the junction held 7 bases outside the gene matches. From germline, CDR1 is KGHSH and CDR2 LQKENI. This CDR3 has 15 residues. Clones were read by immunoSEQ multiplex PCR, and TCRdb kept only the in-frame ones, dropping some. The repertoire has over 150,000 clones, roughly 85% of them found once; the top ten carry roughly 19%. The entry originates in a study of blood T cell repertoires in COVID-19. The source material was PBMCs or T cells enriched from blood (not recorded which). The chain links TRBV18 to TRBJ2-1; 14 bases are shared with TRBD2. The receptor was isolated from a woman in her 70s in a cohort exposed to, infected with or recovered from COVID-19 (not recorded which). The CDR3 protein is CASSAGTSGSREQFF. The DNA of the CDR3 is TGTGCCAGCTCTGCCGGGACTAGCGGGAGTCGTGAGCAGTTCTTC. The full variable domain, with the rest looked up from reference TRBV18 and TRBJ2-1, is NAGVMQNPRHLVRRRGQEARLRCSPMKGHSHVYWYRQLPEEGLKFMVYLQKENIIDESGMPKERFSAEFPKEGPSILRIQQVVRGDSAAYFCASSAGTSGSREQFFGPGTRLTVL.